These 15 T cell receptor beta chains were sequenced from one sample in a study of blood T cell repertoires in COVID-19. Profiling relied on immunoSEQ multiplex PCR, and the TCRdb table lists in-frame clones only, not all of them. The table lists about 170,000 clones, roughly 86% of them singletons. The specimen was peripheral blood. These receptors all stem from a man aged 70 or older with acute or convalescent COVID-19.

CDR3: CASSQPGLQNQPQHF. For the CDR3, the DNA is TGTGCCAGCAGTCAACCGGGACTTCAAAATCAGCCCCAGCATTTT. The gene calls are TRBV28 and TRBJ1-5; TRBD1 is a possible D gene (5 bases). V gave up 5 bases and J gave up 4 bases, with 15 bases separating them. This CDR3 comprises 15 residues. CDR1 MDHEN and CDR2 SYDVKM come from the germline V gene.

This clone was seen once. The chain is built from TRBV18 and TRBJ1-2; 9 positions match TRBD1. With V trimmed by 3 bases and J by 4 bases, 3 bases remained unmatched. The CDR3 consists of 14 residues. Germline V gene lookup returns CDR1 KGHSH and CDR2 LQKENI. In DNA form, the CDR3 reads TGTGCCAGCTCACCCGGGACAGGGATCTATGGCTACACCTTC. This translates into CASSPGTGIYGYTF.

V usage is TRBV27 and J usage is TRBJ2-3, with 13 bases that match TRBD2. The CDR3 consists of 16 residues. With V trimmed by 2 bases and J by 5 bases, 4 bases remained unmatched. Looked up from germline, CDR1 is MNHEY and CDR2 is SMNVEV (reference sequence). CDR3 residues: CASSLTSGGAVDTQYF. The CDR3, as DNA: TGTGCCAGCAGTTTAACTAGCGGGGGGGCGGTAGATACGCAGTATTTT.

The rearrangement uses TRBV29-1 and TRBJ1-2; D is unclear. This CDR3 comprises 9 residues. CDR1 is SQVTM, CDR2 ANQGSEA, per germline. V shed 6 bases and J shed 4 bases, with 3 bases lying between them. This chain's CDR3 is CSVLYGYTF. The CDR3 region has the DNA TGCAGCGTCCTCTATGGCTACACCTTC.

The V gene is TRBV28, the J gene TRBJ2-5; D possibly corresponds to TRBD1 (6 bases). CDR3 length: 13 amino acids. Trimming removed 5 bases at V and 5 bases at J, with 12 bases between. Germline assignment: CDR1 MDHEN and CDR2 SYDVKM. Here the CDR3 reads CASSPPGVETQYF. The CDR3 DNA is TGTGCCAGCAGTCCCCCAGGGGTTGAGACCCAGTACTTC.

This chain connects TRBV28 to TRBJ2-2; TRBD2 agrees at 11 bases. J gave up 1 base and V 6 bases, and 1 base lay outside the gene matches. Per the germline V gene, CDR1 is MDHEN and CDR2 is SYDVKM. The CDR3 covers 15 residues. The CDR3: CASRLAGENTGELFF. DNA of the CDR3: TGTGCCAGCAGACTAGCGGGGGAGAACACCGGGGAGCTGTTTTTT.

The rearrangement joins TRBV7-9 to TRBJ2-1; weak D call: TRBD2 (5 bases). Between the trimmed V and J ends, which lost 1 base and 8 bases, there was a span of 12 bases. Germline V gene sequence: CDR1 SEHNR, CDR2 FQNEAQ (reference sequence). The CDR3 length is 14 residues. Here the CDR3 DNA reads TGTGCCAGCAGCTTAGGTCTAGCAGCCGATGAGCAGTTCTTC. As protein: CASSLGLAADEQFF.

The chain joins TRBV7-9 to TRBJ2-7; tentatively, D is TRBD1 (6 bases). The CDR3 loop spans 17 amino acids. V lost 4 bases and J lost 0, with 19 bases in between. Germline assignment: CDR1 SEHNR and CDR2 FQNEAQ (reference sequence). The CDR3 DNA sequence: TGTGCCAGCAGCTACCTAGGGGGAAGACTTTACTCCTACGAGCAGTACTTC. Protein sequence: CASSYLGGRLYSYEQYF.

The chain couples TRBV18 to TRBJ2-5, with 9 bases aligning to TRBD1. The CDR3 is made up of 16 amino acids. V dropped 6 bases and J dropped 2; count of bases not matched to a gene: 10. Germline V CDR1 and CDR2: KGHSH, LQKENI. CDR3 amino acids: CASSPPTGGVQETQYF. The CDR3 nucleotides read TGTGCCAGCTCCCCCCCGACAGGGGGGGTGCAAGAGACCCAGTACTTC.

The CDR3 protein is CASSLNSVGTPQYF. The CDR3 DNA sequence: TGTGCCAGCAGCCTGAATTCGGTGGGGACTCCGCAGTATTTT. The J gene is TRBJ2-3, the V gene TRBV7-9, with D possibly matching TRBD2 (6 bases). CDR1 and CDR2 from the germline V gene are SEHNR and FQNEAQ (reference sequence). The ends were cut back, 5 bases at V and 10 bases at J, with 19 bases in the middle. The CDR3 spans 14 residues.

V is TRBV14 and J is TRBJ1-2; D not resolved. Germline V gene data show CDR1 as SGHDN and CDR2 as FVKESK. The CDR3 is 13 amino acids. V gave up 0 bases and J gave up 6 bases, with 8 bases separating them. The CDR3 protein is CASSQDVPDGYTF. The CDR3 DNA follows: TGTGCCAGCAGCCAAGATGTGCCGGATGGCTACACCTTC.

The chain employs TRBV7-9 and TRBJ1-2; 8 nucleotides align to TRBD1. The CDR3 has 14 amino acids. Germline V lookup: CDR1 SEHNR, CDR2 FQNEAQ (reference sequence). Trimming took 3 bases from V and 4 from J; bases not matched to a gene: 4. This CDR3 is CASSFSDRVYGYTF. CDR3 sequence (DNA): TGTGCCAGCAGCTTCTCGGACAGGGTCTATGGCTACACCTTC.

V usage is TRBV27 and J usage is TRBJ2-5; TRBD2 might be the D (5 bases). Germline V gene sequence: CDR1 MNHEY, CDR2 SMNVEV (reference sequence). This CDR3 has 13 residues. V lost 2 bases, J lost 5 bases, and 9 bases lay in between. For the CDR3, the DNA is TGTGCCAGCAGTTTAGTACGCGGGGAGACCCAGTACTTC. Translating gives CASSLVRGETQYF.

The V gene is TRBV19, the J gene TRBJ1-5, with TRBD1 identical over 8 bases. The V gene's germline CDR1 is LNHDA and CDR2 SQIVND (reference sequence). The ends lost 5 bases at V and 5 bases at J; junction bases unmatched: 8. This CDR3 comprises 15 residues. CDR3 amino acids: CASSSGTGFYQPQHF. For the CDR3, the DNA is TGTGCCAGTAGTTCCGGGACAGGTTTTTATCAGCCCCAGCATTTT.

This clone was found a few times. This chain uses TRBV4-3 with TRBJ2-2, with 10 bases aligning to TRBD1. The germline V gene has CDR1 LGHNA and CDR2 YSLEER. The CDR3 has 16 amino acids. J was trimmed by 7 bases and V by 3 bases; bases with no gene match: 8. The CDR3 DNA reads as TGCGCCAGCAGCCATATCCCGGGACAGGGGATCGGGGAGCTGTTTTTT. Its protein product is CASSHIPGQGIGELFF.